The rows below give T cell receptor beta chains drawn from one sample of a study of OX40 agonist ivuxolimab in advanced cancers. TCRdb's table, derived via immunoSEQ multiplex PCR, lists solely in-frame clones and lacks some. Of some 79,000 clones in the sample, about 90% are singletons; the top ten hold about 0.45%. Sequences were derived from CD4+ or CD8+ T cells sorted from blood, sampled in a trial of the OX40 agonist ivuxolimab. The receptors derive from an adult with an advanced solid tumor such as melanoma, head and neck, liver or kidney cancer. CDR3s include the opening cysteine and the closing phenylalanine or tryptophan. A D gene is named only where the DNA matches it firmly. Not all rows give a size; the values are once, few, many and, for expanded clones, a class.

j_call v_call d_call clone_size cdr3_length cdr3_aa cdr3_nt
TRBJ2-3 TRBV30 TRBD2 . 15 CAWSVGLAGVDTQYF TGTGCCTGGAGTGTGGGACTAGCGGGAGTAGATACGCAGTATTTT
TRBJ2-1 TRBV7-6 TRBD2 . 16 CASSLSKAGVGNEQFF TGTGCCAGCAGCTTATCGAAGGCGGGAGTGGGGAATGAGCAGTTCTTC
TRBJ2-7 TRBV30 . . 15 CAWSGGQTGDYEQYF TGTGCCTGGAGTGGAGGACAAACTGGGGACTACGAGCAGTACTTC
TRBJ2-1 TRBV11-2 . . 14 CASSLYGGVNEQFF TGTGCCAGCAGCCTTTATGGGGGAGTGAATGAGCAGTTCTTC
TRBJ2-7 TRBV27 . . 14 CASRVGRLTYEQYF TGTGCCAGCAGAGTGGGACGGCTCACCTACGAGCAGTACTTC
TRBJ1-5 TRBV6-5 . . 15 CASSGGTLSNQPQHF TGTGCCAGCAGTGGCGGGACACTAAGCAATCAGCCCCAGCATTTT
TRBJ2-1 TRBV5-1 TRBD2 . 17 CASSLAGSSGSLDEQFF TGCGCCAGCAGCTTGGCCGGGTCTAGCGGGAGTTTAGATGAGCAGTTCTTC
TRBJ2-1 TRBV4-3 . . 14 CASSQDSRSNEQFF TGCGCCAGCAGCCAAGATTCTAGATCAAATGAGCAGTTCTTC
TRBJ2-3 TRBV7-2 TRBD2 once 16 CASSLGLAGGGDTQYF TGTGCCAGCAGCTTGGGACTAGCGGGAGGAGGAGATACGCAGTATTTT
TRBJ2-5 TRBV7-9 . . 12 CASRTRQETQYF TGTGCCAGCAGGACGCGGCAAGAGACCCAGTACTTC
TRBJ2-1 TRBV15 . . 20 CATSRDPRLAAGSSYNEQFF TGTGCCACCAGCAGAGACCCCCGTCTTGCGGCGGGGAGCTCCTACAATGAGCAGTTCTTC
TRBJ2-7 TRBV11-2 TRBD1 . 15 CASSLAATGEYEQYF TGTGCCAGCAGCTTAGCAGCGACAGGGGAGTACGAGCAGTACTTC
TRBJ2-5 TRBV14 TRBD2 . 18 CASSQERRIAGVIETQYF TGTGCCAGCAGCCAAGAGCGGAGGATAGCGGGAGTAATAGAGACCCAGTACTTC
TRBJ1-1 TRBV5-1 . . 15 CASTDEGTLITEAFF TGCGCCAGCACCGATGAGGGGACCTTAATCACTGAAGCTTTCTTT
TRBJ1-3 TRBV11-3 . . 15 CASSRDFGSGNTIYF TGTGCCAGCAGCCGGGACTTCGGCTCTGGAAACACCATATATTTT
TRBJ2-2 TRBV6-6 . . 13 CAGRQADTGELFF TGTGCCGGTCGGCAGGCTGACACCGGGGAGCTGTTTTTT
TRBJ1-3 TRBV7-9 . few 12 CGGGTTGNTIYF TGTGGCGGGGGGACAACTGGAAACACCATATATTTT
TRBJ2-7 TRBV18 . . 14 CASSPQDTLYEQYF TGTGCCAGCTCACCACAGGATACCCTATACGAGCAGTACTTC
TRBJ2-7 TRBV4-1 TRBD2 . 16 CASSQALAGGFYEQYF TGCGCCAGCAGCCAAGCGCTAGCGGGAGGTTTCTACGAGCAGTACTTC
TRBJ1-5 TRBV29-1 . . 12 CSVAGPNQPQHF TGCAGCGTGGCAGGGCCGAATCAGCCCCAGCATTTT
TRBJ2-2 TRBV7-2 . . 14 CASSLVRDTGELFF TGTGCCAGCAGCTTAGTTCGGGACACCGGGGAGCTGTTTTTT
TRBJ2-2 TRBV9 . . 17 CASSVGGDPINTGELFF TGTGCCAGCAGCGTAGGAGGAGACCCCATAAACACCGGGGAGCTGTTTTTT
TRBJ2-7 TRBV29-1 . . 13 CSVDVPGTYEQYF TGCAGCGTTGATGTTCCAGGTACCTACGAGCAGTACTTC
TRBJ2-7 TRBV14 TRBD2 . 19 CASSQAGTSGFPPSYEQYF TGTGCCAGCAGCCAAGCTGGGACTAGCGGATTCCCTCCCTCCTACGAGCAGTACTTC
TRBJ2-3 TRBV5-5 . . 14 CASSLLAIADTQYF TGTGCCAGCAGCTTACTAGCAATAGCAGATACGCAGTATTTT
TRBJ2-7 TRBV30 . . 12 CAWSGSRYEQYF TGTGCCTGGAGCGGGAGTCGGTACGAGCAGTACTTC
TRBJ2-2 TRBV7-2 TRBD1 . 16 CASSSQGATNTGELFF TGTGCCAGCAGCTCACAGGGGGCGACGAACACCGGGGAGCTGTTTTTT
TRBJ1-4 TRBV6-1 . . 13 CASSESKKEKLFF TGTGCCAGCAGTGAAAGCAAGAAGGAAAAACTGTTTTTT
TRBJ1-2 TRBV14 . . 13 CASSPGRGGGYTF TGTGCCAGCAGTCCCGGCAGGGGAGGTGGCTACACCTTC
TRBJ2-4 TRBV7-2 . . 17 CASSLAVLATRGDIQYF TGTGCCAGCAGCTTAGCCGTACTAGCGACCAGGGGGGACATTCAGTACTTC
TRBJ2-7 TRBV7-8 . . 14 CASSLGRGSYEQYF TGTGCCAGCAGCTTAGGGAGGGGATCCTACGAGCAGTACTTC